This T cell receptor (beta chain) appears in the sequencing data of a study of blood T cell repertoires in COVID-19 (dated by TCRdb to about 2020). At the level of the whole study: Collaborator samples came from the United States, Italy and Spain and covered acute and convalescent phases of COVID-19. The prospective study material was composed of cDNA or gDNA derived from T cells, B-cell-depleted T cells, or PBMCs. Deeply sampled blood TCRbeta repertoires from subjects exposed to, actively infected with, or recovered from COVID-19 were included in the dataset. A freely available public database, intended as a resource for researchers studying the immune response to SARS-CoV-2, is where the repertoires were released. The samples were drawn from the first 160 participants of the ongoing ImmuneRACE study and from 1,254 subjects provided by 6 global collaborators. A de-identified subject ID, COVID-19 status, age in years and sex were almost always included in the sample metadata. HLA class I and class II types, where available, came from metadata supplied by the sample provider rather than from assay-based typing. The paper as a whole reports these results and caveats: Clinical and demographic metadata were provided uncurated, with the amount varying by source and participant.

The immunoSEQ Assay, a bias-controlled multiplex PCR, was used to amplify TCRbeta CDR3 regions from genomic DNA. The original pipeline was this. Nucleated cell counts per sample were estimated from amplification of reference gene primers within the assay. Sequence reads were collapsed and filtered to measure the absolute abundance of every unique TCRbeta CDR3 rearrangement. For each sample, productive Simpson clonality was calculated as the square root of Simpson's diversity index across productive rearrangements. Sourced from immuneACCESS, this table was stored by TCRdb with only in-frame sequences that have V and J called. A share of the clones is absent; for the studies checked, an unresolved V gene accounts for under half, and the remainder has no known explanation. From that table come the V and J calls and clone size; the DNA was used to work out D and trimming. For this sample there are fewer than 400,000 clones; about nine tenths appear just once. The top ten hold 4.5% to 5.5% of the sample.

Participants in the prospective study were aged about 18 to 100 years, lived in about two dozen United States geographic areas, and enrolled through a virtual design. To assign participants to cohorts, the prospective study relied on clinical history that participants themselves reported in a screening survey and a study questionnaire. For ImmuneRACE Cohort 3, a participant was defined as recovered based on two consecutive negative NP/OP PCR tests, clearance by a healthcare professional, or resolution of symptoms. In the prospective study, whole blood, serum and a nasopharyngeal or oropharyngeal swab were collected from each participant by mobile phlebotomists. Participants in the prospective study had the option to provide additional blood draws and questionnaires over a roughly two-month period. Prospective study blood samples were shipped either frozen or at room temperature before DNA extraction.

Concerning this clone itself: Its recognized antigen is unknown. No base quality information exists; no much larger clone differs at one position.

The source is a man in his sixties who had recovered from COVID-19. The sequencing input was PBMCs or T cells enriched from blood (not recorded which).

This receptor carries the CDR3 CAISEWDNSYEQYF. The bases read TGTGCCATCAGTGAGTGGGACAACTCCTACGAGCAGTACTTC. This chain is built from TRBV10-3 and TRBJ2-7; 6 matching bases give a weak D call of TRBD1. The germline V gene provides CDR1 ENHRY and CDR2 SYGVKD. Taken from cysteine to phenylalanine, the CDR3 has 14 residues. Here the CDR3 DNA is all that survives: 42 bases in frame from base 1. V is cut by 1 base and J by 0 bases, and the space between the germline ends is 7 bases.